Below, 23 T cell receptor beta chains from the same sample are listed, as sequenced in a study of cytomegalovirus exposure and HLA in healthy donors. The method was immunoSEQ multiplex PCR; TCRdb's version includes in-frame clones alone and lacks a portion of them. The sample yields about 200,000 clones, around 80% seen once. Sequenced material: PBMCs. These receptor sequences come from a woman in her 30s in good health and CMV-seropositive.

The rearrangement links TRBV6-5 to TRBJ1-3; D uncertain. Deletions cut 0 bases from V and 1 base from J, with 10 bases between. CDR3 length: 16 amino acids. CDR1 and CDR2 (germline): MNHEY, SVGAGI. CDR3 residues: CASSYSSLSSGNTIYF. The CDR3 DNA reads TGTGCCAGCAGTTACTCGTCACTTTCTTCTGGAAACACCATATATTTT.

This clone was seen only once. The rearrangement uses TRBV6-6 and TRBJ2-7; D might be TRBD2 (7 bases). The germline gives CDR1 MNHNY, CDR2 SVGAGI (reference sequence). The CDR3 is 15 amino acids. The ends were cut back, 2 bases at V and 1 base at J, with 12 bases in the middle. Written as DNA, the CDR3 is TGTGCCAGCAGTTACGACGGGGGGCGATCCTACGAGCAGTACTTC. It encodes CASSYDGGRSYEQYF.

This clone was detected once. The genes are TRBV29-1 and TRBJ2-3; no reliable D call. The V and J ends lost 4 bases and 3 bases respectively, with 5 bases between them. Per the germline V gene, CDR1 is SQVTM and CDR2 is ANQGSEA. CDR3 length: 11 amino acids. CDR3: CSVGETDTQYF. For the CDR3, the DNA is TGCAGCGTTGGCGAGACAGATACGCAGTATTTT.

The V gene is TRBV5-8, the J gene TRBJ1-2, with 7 bases identical to TRBD1. V gave up 1 base and J gave up 2 bases; unmatched junction bases: 8. The CDR3 covers 16 residues. Per the germline V gene, CDR1 is SGHTS and CDR2 is YDEGEE. CDR3 protein: CASSLLTGIGNYGYTF. In DNA, the CDR3 is TGTGCCAGCAGCTTGCTGACAGGGATCGGAAACTATGGCTACACCTTC.

The chain couples TRBV14 to TRBJ2-3; 10 nucleotides align to TRBD2. Germline V gene lookup returns CDR1 SGHDN and CDR2 FVKESK. The length of the CDR3 is 15 residues. Trimming cost V 5 bases and J 2 bases; bases outside gene matches: 4. The DNA of the CDR3 is TGTGCCAGCAGCGAGCGGGAGGGCTACACAGATACGCAGTATTTT. Encoded protein: CASSEREGYTDTQYF.

This clone was counted a single time. The chain has TRBV25-1 and TRBJ2-2; 11 nucleotides agree with TRBD1. CDR1 and CDR2 from the germline V gene are MGHDK and SYGVNS. This CDR3 has 16 residues. Trimming removed 3 bases from V and 3 bases from J; junction bases left unmatched: 3. CDR3 nucleotides: TGTGCCAGCAGTGACGGACAGGGGGCTTACACCGGGGAGCTGTTTTTT. Amino acids: CASSDGQGAYTGELFF.

The gene calls are TRBV28 and TRBJ1-2; 9 bases line up with TRBD1. The CDR3 covers 14 residues. The germline CDR1 and CDR2 sequences are MDHEN and SYDVKM. The junction had 6 bases not matched to a gene; V was cut back by 7 bases and J by 3 bases. The CDR3 region has the DNA TGTGCCAGCAACGGGGGACAGGGTTACTATGGCTACACCTTC. Residues: CASNGGQGYYGYTF.

The V call is TRBV6-1, the J call TRBJ1-2, with D perhaps TRBD1 (6 bases). The CDR3 runs 13 residues. V lost 7 bases, J lost 4 bases, and 13 bases lay in between. Germline CDR1 and CDR2: MNHNS and SASEGT. CDR3 sequence: CASIMTGFYGYTF. The CDR3 coding sequence is TGTGCCAGCATCATGACAGGATTCTATGGCTACACCTTC.

The J gene is TRBJ2-3, the V gene TRBV5-1, with TRBD1 identical over 8 bases. Germline V gives CDR1 SGHRS, CDR2 YFSETQ. The CDR3 is made up of 15 amino acids. Germline trimming cut 0 bases from V and 4 bases from J; bases unmatched to any gene: 4. The CDR3 nucleotides are TGCGCCAGCAGCTTGGGTGGACAGGGCCCAGATACGCAGTATTTT. It translates to CASSLGGQGPDTQYF.

The chain recombines TRBV28 with TRBJ2-3; D is possibly TRBD1 (6 bases). CDR3 size: 15 residues. V gave up 5 bases and J gave up 8 bases, with 20 bases separating them. CDR1 is MDHEN and CDR2 is SYDVKM in the germline V gene. The CDR3 loop reads CASSRAGANLGTQYF. CDR3 sequence (DNA): TGTGCCAGCAGTCGCGCAGGGGCGAATTTAGGTACGCAGTATTTT.

This rearrangement joins TRBV9 to TRBJ1-1; a possible D gene is TRBD1 (6 bases). There are 15 residues in the CDR3. V lost 1 base, J lost 6 bases, and 16 bases lay in between. Germline CDR1 SGDLS, CDR2 YYNGEE. The CDR3 is CASSVSGDELAEAFF. The CDR3 DNA follows: TGTGCCAGCAGCGTATCAGGGGACGAGCTCGCTGAAGCTTTCTTT.

V usage is TRBV9 and J usage is TRBJ2-1; D gene unclear. The CDR3 length is 16 residues. The germline V gene has CDR1 SGDLS and CDR2 YYNGEE. Trimming took off 5 bases at V and 4 bases at J, with 19 bases between the two ends. The CDR3 sequence: CASSQSARPQYNEQFF. The CDR3 nucleotides read TGTGCCAGCAGTCAGTCAGCGAGACCTCAATACAATGAGCAGTTCTTC.

This chain uses TRBV7-2 with TRBJ1-5, with D uncertain. This CDR3 has 15 amino acids. Per the germline V gene, CDR1 is SGHTA and CDR2 is FQGNSA. Trimming shortened V by 1 base and J by 0 bases, and 7 bases separated the two germline ends. The CDR3 is CASSLGPDSNQPQHF. CDR3 DNA: TGTGCCAGCAGCTTAGGTCCAGATAGCAATCAGCCCCAGCATTTT.

V gene TRBV6-5 combines with J gene TRBJ1-1; 8 nucleotides line up with TRBD1. The V gene's germline CDR1 is MNHEY and CDR2 SVGAGI. J lost 3 bases, V lost 6 bases, and 3 bases had no gene match. This CDR3 has 13 amino acids. CDR3 DNA: TGTGCCAGCAGACCGGGACAGGACACTGAAGCTTTCTTT. Translation gives CASRPGQDTEAFF.

Only a few counts were recorded for this clone. The J gene is TRBJ2-1, the V gene TRBV6-5, with 9 bases lining up with TRBD1. Germline V gives CDR1 MNHEY, CDR2 SVGAGI. This CDR3 has 14 amino acids. V shed 6 bases and J 8 bases; nucleotides not matched to a gene: 8. CDR3 in amino acids: CASRKQGASDEQFF. The CDR3 DNA reads TGTGCCAGCAGAAAACAGGGGGCTTCAGATGAGCAGTTCTTC.

This clone was detected once. The chain carries TRBV6-5 and TRBJ1-5, with 7 bases aligning to TRBD1. With 0 bases clipped from V and 1 base from J, the junction kept 3 bases outside the gene matches. CDR1 is MNHEY and CDR2 is SVGAGI in the germline V gene. The CDR3 has 16 residues. In DNA form, the CDR3 reads TGTGCCAGCAGTTACTCCGGGACAGTGAGCAATCAGCCCCAGCATTTT. The encoded protein is CASSYSGTVSNQPQHF.

The J gene is TRBJ2-2, the V gene TRBV25-1; D possibly corresponds to TRBD2 (5 bases). The CDR3 extends over 14 amino acids. The germline V gene has CDR1 MGHDK and CDR2 SYGVNS. Trimming took 8 bases from V and 4 from J, leaving 14 bases between them. Written as DNA, the CDR3 is TGTGCCAGCGCCCTTACCGGGATCACCGGGGAGCTGTTTTTT. Protein product: CASALTGITGELFF.

A word on this clone: The sample has other DNA sequences that encode this CDR3 too. The chain uses TRBV7-9 and TRBJ2-1; the D is unclear. The V gene lost 6 bases and the J gene lost 4 bases, with 7 bases spanning the gap. CDR1 is SEHNR and CDR2 is FQNEAQ in the germline V gene (reference sequence). There are 12 residues in the CDR3. CDR3 sequence: CASSSGYNEQFF. The CDR3 DNA is TGTGCCAGCAGTTCGGGTTACAATGAGCAGTTCTTC.

This clone was seen a few times. J is TRBJ1-2 and V is TRBV30, with D possibly matching TRBD1 (6 bases). Per the germline V gene, CDR1 is GTSNPN and CDR2 is SVGIG (reference sequence). Trimming removed 1 base from V and 5 bases from J, with 14 bases in between. The CDR3 extends over 14 amino acids. This CDR3 is CAWSGTERSYGYTF. Written as DNA, the CDR3 is TGTGCCTGGAGTGGGACAGAGCGGAGTTATGGCTACACCTTC.

The V and J genes are TRBV6-5 and TRBJ1-3; TRBD1 matches 8 bases. This CDR3 spans 16 amino acids. Germline loops: CDR1 MNHEY, CDR2 SVGAGI. V gave up 4 bases and J gave up 1 base; unmatched junction bases: 6. In DNA, the CDR3 is TGTGCCAGCAGTTCCCAAAACAGGGGGTCTGGAAACACCATATATTTT. Protein product: CASSSQNRGSGNTIYF.

This clone was counted only a few times. The rearrangement joins TRBV5-6 to TRBJ1-5; D is unresolved. V lost 1 base and J 5 bases, leaving 10 bases between the germline ends. Germline V gene data show CDR1 as SGHDT and CDR2 as YYEEEE. The CDR3 is made up of 14 amino acids. CDR3 sequence: CASSLYSGDQPQHF. CDR3 in DNA: TGTGCCAGCAGCTTGTACAGCGGGGATCAGCCCCAGCATTTT.

This sequence joins TRBV6-5 and TRBJ1-2; D possibly corresponds to TRBD1 (6 bases). The CDR3 spans 13 residues. From germline, CDR1 is MNHEY and CDR2 SVGAGI. V was trimmed by 6 bases and J by 5 bases, leaving 13 bases between them. The CDR3 DNA reads TGTGCCAGCAGACAACAGGGCCCTTATGGCTACACCTTC. Protein sequence: CASRQQGPYGYTF.

The chain employs TRBV29-1 and TRBJ2-7; tentatively, D is TRBD1 (5 bases). Germline values: CDR1 SQVTM, CDR2 ANQGSEA. V was shortened by 6 bases and J by 6 bases, with 12 bases between the two germline ends. The CDR3 consists of 11 residues. The CDR3 DNA reads TGCAGCGTGGCCAGGGCGCGCGAGCAGTACTTC. Its translation is CSVARAREQYF.